Shown below are 3 T cell receptor beta chains from a single sample sequenced in a study of Graves' ophthalmopathy and Graves' hyperthyroidism. Amplified material comprised TCR beta CDR3 regions derived from RNA transcripts. The workflow started with a first-round RT-PCR run with HTBI primers and then moved on to a second-round multiplex PCR. A single record per CDR3 protein comes from TCRdb applying MiXCR to the multiplex PCR reads. The sample yields about 210,000 distinct CDR3 sequences, just under 30% seen once. The sequenced material came from peripheral blood. All receptors derive from a man in his fifties or sixties with Graves' ophthalmopathy.

This clonotype was detected ten times or more. The rearrangement uses TRBV5-6 and TRBJ1-1; D gene uncertain. CDR3 length: 14 residues. Trimming removed 0 bases from V and 3 bases from J, with 9 bases in between. Germline loops: CDR1 SGHDT, CDR2 YYEEEE. CDR3 sequence: CASSLGPGYTEAFF. The CDR3 coding sequence is TGTGCCAGCAGCTTGGGCCCCGGGTACACTGAAGCTTTCTTT.

The V and J genes are TRBV6-2 or TRBV6-3 and TRBJ1-1; D is unclear. Germline V CDR1 and CDR2: MNHEY, SVGEGT. Trimming shortened V by 6 bases and J by 1 base, and 12 bases separated the two germline ends. This CDR3 has 14 amino acids. The CDR3 sequence is CASSAQKWNTEAFF. CDR3 in DNA: TGTGCCAGCAGCGCACAAAAATGGAACACTGAAGCTTTCTTT.

This rearrangement joins TRBV12-3 or TRBV12-4 to TRBJ1-1; the D is unclear. This CDR3 comprises 13 residues. V shed 3 bases and J shed 5 bases, with 10 bases lying between them. Here the CDR3 reads CASSFPGRTEAFF. In DNA, the CDR3 is TGTGCCAGCAGTTTTCCGGGAAGGACTGAAGCTTTCTTT.